The present entry profiles one TCR beta chain with its context. TCRdb's table, derived via immunoSEQ multiplex PCR, lists solely in-frame clones and lacks some. The data contain some 290,000 clones, around 84% of them seen just once; the ten biggest clones take up 1.9%. The sample comes from a study of Ad26.COV2.S vaccination and SARS-CoV-2 variants. Overall study: Within the COV1001 Ad26.COV2.S trial arm, the donor was enrolled. Ad26.COV2.S was injected intramuscularly once or twice, 56 days apart.

The treatment here: roughly 18 received Ad26.COV2.S at low or high dose, single or two shots; 5 received placebo; per-sample allocation not given. Following the first vaccine or placebo injection, samples were taken on day 63. Per germline, CDR1 SGHKS and CDR2 YYEKEE (reference sequence). The CDR3 consists of 16 residues. V was pared by 4 bases and J by 5 bases, with 14 bases of the junction left unmatched. The chain carries TRBV5-5 and TRBJ1-1; 7 positions match TRBD1. The sequence derives from a person between 18 and 60 years old who received the Ad26.COV2.S COVID-19 vaccine or a placebo. The material sequenced was peripheral blood, taken in a trial of Ad26.COV2.S vaccine versus placebo. The CDR3 sequence is CASSPGQVRGRTEAFF. The CDR3 DNA follows: TGTGCCAGCAGCCCTGGACAGGTAAGGGGACGGACTGAAGCTTTCTTT.